This T cell receptor (beta chain) emerged from a study of T-cell memory formation after mild COVID-19. Germline V gives CDR1 SGHRS, CDR2 YFSETQ. V lost 1 base and J lost 3; bases outside the gene matches: 6. This CDR3 region has 16 residues. The authors produced TCR alpha and TCR beta cDNA libraries with sample barcodes and UMIs by 5'RACE using constant-segment primers. TCRdb called the 5' RACE reads again in MiXCR, with one record for every CDR3 protein. This table has under 150,000 distinct CDR3 sequences, about 24% appearing once. Study outcomes and limitations: Clones shrinking from day 15 to 85 showed even CD4/CD8 mixes; later expanders tilted CD4+.

Remarks on this clonotype: Its matching antigen is unknown.

V usage is TRBV5-1 and J usage is TRBJ2-3; 9 nucleotides match TRBD2. This TCR was sampled from a man aged 18 to 30 who had mild COVID-19 (a few samples of this study predate the infection). Cell type and time point are not known. The sample comprised PBMCs or a T cell subset sorted from them (not recorded which). CDR3 DNA: TGCGCCAGCAGCTTGTTCTCTAGCGGGGCTACAGATACGCAGTATTTT. Its protein is CASSLFSSGATDTQYF.